This paragraph reports one TCR beta chain. No antigen is known for it. This entry is derived from a study of T cells expressing NK-cell markers. Study-wide points: The CD3+CD56-NKG2C+ fraction of several donors was also led by these clonotypes.

Germline values: CDR1 SGHDN, CDR2 FVKESK. This CDR3 has 14 amino acids. Template switching by 5'RACE with UMIs generated the TCR beta cDNA. TCRdb reanalyzed the 5' RACE reads and collapses them to one entry per CDR3 protein, without DNA. Its table lists 150,000 or so distinct CDR3 sequences. The chain links TRBV14 to TRBJ2-4; TCRdb proposes TRBD2, but this gene call is untestable without DNA. This clonotype was sampled from a woman aged 18-70 years in good health. The sample consisted of blood T cells: a sorted CD56 or NKG2C T cell subset, CD4+ or CD8+ T cells, or bulk PBMC T cells (not recorded which). This CDR3 reads CASSQTGTANIQYF. The full variable domain, its missing parts supplied by reference TRBV14 and TRBJ2-4, is EAGVTQFPSHSVIEKGQTVTLRCDPISGHDNLYWYRRVMGKEIKFLLHFVKESKQDESGMPNNRFLAERTGGTYSTLKVQPAELEDSGVYFCASSQTGTANIQYFGAGTRLSVL.